The entry below describes one T cell receptor (beta chain). This sample was included in a study of blood T cell repertoires in COVID-19. Study-wide context: PBMCs, B-cell-depleted T cells, or T cells provided the cDNA or gDNA that made up the material.

The CDR3 runs 11 residues. The germline V gene encodes CDR1 MRHNA and CDR2 SNTAGT. The J segment lost 10 bases and the V segment lost 5 bases, leaving 2 bases of the junction unmatched. Sequenced by immunoSEQ multiplex PCR; TCRdb stores in-frame clones only, minus some. The repertoire holds about 240,000 clones, around 85% seen once, with 3% to 4% in the top ten. Recruits, aged roughly 18 to 89 years, lived in roughly 22 US areas. This chain joins TRBV6-4 and TRBJ2-1; 7 nucleotides agree with TRBD1. Input material: PBMCs or T cells enriched from blood (not recorded which). This receptor was obtained from a woman aged 40 to 50 with acute COVID-19. DNA of the CDR3: TGTGCCAGCAGTAAAGGGGGCGAGCAGTTCTTC. The encoded protein is CASSKGGEQFF.